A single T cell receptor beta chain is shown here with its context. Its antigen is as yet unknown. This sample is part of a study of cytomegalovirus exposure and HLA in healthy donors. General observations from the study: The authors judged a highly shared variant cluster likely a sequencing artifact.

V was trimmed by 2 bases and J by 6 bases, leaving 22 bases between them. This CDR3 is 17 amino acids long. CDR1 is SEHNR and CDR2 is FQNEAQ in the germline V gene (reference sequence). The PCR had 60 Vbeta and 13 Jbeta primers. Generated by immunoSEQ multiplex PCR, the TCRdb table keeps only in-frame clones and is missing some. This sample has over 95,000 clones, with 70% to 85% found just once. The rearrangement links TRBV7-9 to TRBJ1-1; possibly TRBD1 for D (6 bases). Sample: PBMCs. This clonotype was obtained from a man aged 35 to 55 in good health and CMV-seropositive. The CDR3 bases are TGTGCCAGCAGCTTACCTCGGAAAGGGGGACATGAAGCTGAAGCTTTCTTT. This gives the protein CASSLPRKGGHEAEAFF.